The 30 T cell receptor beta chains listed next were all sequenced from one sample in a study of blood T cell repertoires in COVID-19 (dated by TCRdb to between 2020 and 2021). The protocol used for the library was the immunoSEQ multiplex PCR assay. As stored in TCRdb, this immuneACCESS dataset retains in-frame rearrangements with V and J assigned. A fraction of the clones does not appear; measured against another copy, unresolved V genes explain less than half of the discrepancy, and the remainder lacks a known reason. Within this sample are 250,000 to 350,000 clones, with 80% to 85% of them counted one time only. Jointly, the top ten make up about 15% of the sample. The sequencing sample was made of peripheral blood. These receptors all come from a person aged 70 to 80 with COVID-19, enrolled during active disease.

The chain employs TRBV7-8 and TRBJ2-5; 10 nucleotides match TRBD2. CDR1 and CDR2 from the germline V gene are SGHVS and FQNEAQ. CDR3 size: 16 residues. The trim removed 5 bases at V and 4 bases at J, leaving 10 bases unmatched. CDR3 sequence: CASSPMGTSARETQYF. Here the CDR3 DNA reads TGTGCCAGCAGCCCAATGGGGACTAGCGCGCGAGAGACCCAGTACTTC.

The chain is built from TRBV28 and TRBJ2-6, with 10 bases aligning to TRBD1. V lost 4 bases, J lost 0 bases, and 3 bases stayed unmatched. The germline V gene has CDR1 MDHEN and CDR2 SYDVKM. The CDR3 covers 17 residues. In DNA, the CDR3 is TGTGCCAGCAGTTCCGGGACAGGGGCCTCTGGGGCCAACGTCCTGACTTTC. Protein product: CASSSGTGASGANVLTF.

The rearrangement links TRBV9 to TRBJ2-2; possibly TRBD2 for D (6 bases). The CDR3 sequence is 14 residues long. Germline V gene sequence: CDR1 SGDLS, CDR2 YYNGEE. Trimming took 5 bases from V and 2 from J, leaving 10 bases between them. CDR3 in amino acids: CASRRAGNTGELFF. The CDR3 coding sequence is TGTGCCAGCAGGAGGGCGGGAAACACCGGGGAGCTGTTTTTT.

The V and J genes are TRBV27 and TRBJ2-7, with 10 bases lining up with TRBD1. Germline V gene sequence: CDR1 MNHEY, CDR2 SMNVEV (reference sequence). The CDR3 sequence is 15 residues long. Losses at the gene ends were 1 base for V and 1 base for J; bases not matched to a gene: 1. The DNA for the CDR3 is TGTGCCAGCAGTTTATGGGACAGGGGATCCTACGAGCAGTACTTC. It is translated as CASSLWDRGSYEQYF.

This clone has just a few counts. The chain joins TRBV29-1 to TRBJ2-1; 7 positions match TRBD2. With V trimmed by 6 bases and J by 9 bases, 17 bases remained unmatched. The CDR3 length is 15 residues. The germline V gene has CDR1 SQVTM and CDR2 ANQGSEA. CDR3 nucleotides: TGCAGCGTCGGCTTCCGGGGCGGGAGTGGGAGTGAGCAGTTCTTC. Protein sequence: CSVGFRGGSGSEQFF.

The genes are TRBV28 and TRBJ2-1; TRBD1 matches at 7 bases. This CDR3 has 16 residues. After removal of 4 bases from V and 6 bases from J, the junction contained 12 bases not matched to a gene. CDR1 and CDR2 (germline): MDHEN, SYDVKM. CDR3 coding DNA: TGTGCCAGCAGTTCACGACAGGGCCCTGCCTCCAATGAGCAGTTCTTC. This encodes CASSSRQGPASNEQFF.

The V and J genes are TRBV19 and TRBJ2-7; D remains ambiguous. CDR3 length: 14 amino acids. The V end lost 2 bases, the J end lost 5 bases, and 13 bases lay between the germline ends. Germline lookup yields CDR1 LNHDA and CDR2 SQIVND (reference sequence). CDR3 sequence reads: CASSIFFQADEQYF. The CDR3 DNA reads TGTGCCAGTAGTATATTTTTCCAGGCTGACGAGCAGTACTTC. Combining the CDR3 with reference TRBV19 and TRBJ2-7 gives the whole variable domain DGGITQSPKYLFRKEGQNVTLSCEQNLNHDAMYWYRQDPGQGLRLIYYSQIVNDFQKGDIAEGYSVSREKKESFPLTVTSAQKNPTAFYLCASSIFFQADEQYFGPGTRLTVT.

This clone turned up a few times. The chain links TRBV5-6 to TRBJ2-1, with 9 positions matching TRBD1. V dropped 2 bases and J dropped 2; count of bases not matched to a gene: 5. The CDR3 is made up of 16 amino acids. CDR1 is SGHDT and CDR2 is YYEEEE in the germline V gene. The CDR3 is CASSLKGQGPYNEQFF. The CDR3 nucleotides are TGTGCCAGCAGCTTAAAGGGACAGGGTCCCTACAATGAGCAGTTCTTC. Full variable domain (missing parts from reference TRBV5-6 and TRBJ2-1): DAGVTQSPTHLIKTRGQQVTLRCSPKSGHDTVSWYQQALGQGPQFIFQYYEEEERQRGNFPDRFSGHQFPNYSSELNVNALLLGDSALYLCASSLKGQGPYNEQFFGPGTRLTVL.

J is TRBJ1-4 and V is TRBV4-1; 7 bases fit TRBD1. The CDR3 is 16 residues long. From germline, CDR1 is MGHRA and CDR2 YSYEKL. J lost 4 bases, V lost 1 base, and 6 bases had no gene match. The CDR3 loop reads CASSQVKGAINEKLFF. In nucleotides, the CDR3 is TGCGCCAGCAGCCAAGTCAAGGGGGCCATTAATGAAAAACTGTTTTTT.

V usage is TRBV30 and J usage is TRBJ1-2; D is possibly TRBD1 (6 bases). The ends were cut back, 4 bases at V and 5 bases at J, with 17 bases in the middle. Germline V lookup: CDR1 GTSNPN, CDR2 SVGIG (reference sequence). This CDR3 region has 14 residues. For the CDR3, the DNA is TGTGCCTGGACGCCCCCGGACAGTCGTTATGGCTACACCTTC. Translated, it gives CAWTPPDSRYGYTF.

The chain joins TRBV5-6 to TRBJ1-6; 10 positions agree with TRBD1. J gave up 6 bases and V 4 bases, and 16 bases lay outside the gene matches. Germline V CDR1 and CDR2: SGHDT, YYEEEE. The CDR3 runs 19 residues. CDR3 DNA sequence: TGTGCCAGCAGCGGAACCGGGACAGGGGTTGTGTTAGGTAATTCACCCCTCCACTTT. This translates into CASSGTGTGVVLGNSPLHF.

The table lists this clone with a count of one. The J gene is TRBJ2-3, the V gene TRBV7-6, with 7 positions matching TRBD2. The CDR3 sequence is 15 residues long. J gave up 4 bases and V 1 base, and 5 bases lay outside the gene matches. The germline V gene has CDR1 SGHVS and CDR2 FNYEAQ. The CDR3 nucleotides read TGTGCCAGCAGCTTAGTGGACGGGGGGTCAGATACGCAGTATTTT. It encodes CASSLVDGGSDTQYF.

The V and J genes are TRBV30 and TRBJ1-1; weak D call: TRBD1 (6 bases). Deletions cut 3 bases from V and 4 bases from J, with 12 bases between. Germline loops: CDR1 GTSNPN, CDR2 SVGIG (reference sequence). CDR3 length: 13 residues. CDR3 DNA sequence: TGTGCCTGGAGATTGACAGGAAGCACTGAAGCTTTCTTT. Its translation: CAWRLTGSTEAFF.

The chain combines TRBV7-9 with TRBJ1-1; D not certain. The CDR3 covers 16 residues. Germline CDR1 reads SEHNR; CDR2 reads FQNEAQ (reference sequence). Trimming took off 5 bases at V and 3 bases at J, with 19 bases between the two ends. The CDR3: CASSLRQGLNYTEAFF. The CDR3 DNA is TGTGCCAGCAGCCTCCGACAAGGACTAAACTACACTGAAGCTTTCTTT.

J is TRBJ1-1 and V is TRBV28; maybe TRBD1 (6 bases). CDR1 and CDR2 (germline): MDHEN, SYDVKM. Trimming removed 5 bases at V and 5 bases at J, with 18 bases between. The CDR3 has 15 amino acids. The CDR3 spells CASSPSMTGITEAFF. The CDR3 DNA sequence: TGTGCCAGCAGTCCCTCTATGACAGGTATAACTGAAGCTTTCTTT.

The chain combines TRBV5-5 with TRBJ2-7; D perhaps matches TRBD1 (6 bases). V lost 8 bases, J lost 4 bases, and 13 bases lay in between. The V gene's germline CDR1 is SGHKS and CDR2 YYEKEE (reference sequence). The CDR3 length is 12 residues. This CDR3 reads CASGQTLYEQYF. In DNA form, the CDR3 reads TGTGCCAGTGGACAGACCCTTTACGAGCAGTACTTC.

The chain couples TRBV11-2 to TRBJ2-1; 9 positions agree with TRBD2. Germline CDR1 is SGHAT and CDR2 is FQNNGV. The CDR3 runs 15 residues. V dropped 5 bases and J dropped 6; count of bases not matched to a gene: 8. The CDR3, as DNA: TGTGCCAGCAGCCAAGGACTAGCGAGTAGCAATGAGCAGTTCTTC. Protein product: CASSQGLASSNEQFF.

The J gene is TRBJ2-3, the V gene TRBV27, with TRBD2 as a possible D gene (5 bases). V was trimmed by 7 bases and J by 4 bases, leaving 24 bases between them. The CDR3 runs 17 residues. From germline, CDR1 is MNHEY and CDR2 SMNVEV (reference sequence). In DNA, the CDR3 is TGTGCCAGCACCCCCGCGGCGGGCCCAAAAGCCCCAGATACGCAGTATTTT. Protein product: CASTPAAGPKAPDTQYF.

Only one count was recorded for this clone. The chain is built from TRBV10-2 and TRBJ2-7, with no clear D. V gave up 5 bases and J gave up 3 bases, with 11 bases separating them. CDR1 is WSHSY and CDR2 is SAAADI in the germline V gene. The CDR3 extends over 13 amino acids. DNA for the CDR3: TGCGCCAGCAGTCCGGTGGTGCGCTACGAGCAGTACTTC. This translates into CASSPVVRYEQYF.

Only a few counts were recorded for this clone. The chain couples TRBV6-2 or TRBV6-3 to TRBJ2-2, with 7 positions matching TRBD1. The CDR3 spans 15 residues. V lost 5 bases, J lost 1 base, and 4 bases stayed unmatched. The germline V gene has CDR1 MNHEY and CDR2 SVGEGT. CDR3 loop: CASSPGQWNTGELFF. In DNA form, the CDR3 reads TGTGCCAGCAGTCCGGGACAGTGGAACACCGGGGAGCTGTTTTTT.

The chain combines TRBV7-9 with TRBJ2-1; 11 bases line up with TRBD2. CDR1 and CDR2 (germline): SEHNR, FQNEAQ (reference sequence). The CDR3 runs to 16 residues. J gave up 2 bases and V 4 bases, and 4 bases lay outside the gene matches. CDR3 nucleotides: TGTGCCAGCAGCTCTAATAGCGGGAGGGCCTACAATGAGCAGTTCTTC. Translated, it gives CASSSNSGRAYNEQFF. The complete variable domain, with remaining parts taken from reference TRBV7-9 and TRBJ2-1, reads DTGVSQNPRHKITKRGQNVTFRCDPISEHNRLYWYRQTLGQGPEFLTYFQNEAQLEKSRLLSDRFSAERPKGSFSTLEIQRTEQGDSAMYLCASSSNSGRAYNEQFFGPGTRLTVL.

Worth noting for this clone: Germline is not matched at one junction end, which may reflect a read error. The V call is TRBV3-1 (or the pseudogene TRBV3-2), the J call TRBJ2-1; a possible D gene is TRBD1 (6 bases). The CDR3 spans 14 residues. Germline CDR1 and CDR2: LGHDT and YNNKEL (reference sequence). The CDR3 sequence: CASGRQDSYSEQFF. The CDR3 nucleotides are TGTGCCAGCGGTCGACAGGACTCCTACAGTGAGCAGTTCTTC.

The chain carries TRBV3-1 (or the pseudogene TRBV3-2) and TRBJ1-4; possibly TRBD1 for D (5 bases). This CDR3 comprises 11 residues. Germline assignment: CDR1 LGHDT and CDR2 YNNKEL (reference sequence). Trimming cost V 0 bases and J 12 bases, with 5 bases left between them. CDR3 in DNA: TGTGCCAGCAGCCAAGACAGGGAACTGTTTTTT. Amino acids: CASSQDRELFF.

The CDR3 DNA is TGTGCCAGCAGCACACGACTAGCGGGAGAAACCCAGTACTTC. Its protein product is CASSTRLAGETQYF. This rearrangement joins TRBV3-1 (or the pseudogene TRBV3-2) to TRBJ2-5, with 12 bases that match TRBD2. V trimming: 5 bases; J trimming: 8 bases; junction bases outside the gene matches: 6. The V gene's germline CDR1 is LGHDT and CDR2 YNNKEL (reference sequence). This CDR3 spans 14 amino acids.

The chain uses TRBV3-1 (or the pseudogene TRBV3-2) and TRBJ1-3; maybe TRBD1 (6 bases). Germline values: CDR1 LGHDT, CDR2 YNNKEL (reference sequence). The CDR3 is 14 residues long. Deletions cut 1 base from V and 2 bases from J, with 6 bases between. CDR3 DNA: TGTGCCAGCAGCCAAGCAGGGGCTGGAAACACCATATATTTT. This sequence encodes CASSQAGAGNTIYF.

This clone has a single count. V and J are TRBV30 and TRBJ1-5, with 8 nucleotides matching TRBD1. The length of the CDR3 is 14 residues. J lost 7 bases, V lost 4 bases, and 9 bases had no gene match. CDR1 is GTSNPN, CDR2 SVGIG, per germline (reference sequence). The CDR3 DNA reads TGTGCCTGGAATGGACAGGGCGTGAAGCAGCCCCAGCATTTT. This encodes CAWNGQGVKQPQHF.

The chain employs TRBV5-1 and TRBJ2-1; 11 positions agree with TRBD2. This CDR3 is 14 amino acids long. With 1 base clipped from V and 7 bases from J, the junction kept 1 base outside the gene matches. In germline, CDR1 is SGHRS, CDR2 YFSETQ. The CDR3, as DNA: TGCGCCAGCAGCTTGAGACTAGCGGGGAATGAGCAGTTCTTC. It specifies CASSLRLAGNEQFF.

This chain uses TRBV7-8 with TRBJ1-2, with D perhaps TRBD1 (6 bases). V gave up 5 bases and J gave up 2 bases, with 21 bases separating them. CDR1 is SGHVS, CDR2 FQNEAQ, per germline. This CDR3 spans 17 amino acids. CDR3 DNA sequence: TGTGCCAGCAGCCCCTCCTCGGGGACAAGAACCAACTATGGCTACACCTTC. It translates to CASSPSSGTRTNYGYTF.

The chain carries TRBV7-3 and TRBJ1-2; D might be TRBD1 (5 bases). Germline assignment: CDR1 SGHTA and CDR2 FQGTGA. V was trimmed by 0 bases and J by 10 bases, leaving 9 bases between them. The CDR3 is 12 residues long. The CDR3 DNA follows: TGTGCCAGCAGCTTAACTGACAGAGACTACACCTTC. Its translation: CASSLTDRDYTF.

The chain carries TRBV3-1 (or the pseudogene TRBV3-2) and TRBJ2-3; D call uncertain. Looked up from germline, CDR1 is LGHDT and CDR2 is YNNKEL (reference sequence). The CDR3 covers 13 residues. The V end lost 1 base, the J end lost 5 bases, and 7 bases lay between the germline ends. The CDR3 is CASSQASRDTQYF. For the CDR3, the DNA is TGTGCCAGCAGCCAAGCGAGTCGAGATACGCAGTATTTT.